This T cell receptor beta chain came from a study of cytomegalovirus exposure and HLA in healthy donors. Overall study findings and caveats: Specificity of a few CMV-associated chains for CMV antigens was verified in vitro. There were some public TCRs occurring in many donors, but most TCR sequences were rare. Overall, around 150 TCR beta chains were annotated as cytomegalovirus-associated.

The length of the CDR3 is 15 residues. Notes on this clone: Its antigen is not identified.

Clones were sequenced by immunoSEQ multiplex PCR, and TCRdb holds only the in-frame ones, with some missing. The sample records 160,000 or so clones, about 89% being singletons. The donors were part of the validation cohort, which consisted of about 120 subjects and was separate from the first cohort of 666 subjects. The clonotype comes from a man between 18 and 35 years old in good health and CMV-seropositive. Source material: PBMCs. The rearrangement uses TRBV12-2 and TRBJ2-1; TRBD2, the table's D call, was not compared with the DNA. TRBV12-2 constitutes a pseudogene. The DNA for the CDR3 is TGTGCAAGTCGCTTAGTCGAGAGGCCACCGAAGGAGCAGTTCTTC. This gives the protein CASRLVERPPKEQFF.